This TCR beta chain derives from a study of T cells in Graves' hyperthyroidism and ophthalmopathy. TCR beta CDR3 regions were amplified from RNA transcripts. The HTBI set primed first-round TCR CDR3 RT-PCR. TCRdb fed the multiplex PCR reads into MiXCR, producing one record per CDR3 protein. The sample records hundreds of thousands of distinct CDR3 sequences, roughly a quarter being singletons. The CDR3 length is 17 residues. The germline V gene encodes CDR1 KGHSH and CDR2 LQKENI. J gave up 2 bases and V 6 bases, and 10 bases lay outside the gene matches. The specimen sequenced was blood. V and J are TRBV18 and TRBJ2-4, with 10 bases that match TRBD2. The sequence was collected from a woman in her twenties or thirties with Graves' ophthalmopathy. CDR3 bases: TGTGCCAGCTCCCGGGTCGGGACTAGCGATACCAAAAACATTCAGTACTTC. Translation gives CASSRVGTSDTKNIQYF.